A single sample gave rise to the 32 T cell receptor beta chains below, sequenced in a study of cytomegalovirus exposure and HLA in healthy donors. 60 Vbeta and 13 Jbeta primers were used in PCR. TCRdb's copy holds only in-frame clones and misses some; the assay was immunoSEQ multiplex PCR. The data hold around 100,000 clones, with roughly three quarters observed a single time. Sequences were obtained from PBMCs. Receptor source: a man aged 35 to 55 in good health and CMV-seropositive.

The chain recombines TRBV6-6 with TRBJ2-2, with a tentative D call TRBD1 (5 bases). CDR1 and CDR2 from the germline V gene are MNHNY and SVGAGI (reference sequence). CDR3 size: 14 residues. Trimming left V 0 bases short and J 7 bases short, with 9 bases between. The CDR3 loop reads CASSYSRDGGELFF. CDR3 nucleotide sequence: TGTGCCAGCAGTTACTCCAGGGATGGCGGGGAGCTGTTTTTT.

A single count supports this clone. The chain joins TRBV5-1 to TRBJ2-5, with TRBD2 identical over 10 bases. V trimming: 4 bases; J trimming: 2 bases; junction bases outside the gene matches: 2. The CDR3 runs 14 residues. The germline V gene encodes CDR1 SGHRS and CDR2 YFSETQ. The CDR3 sequence: CASSPAGGQETQYF. CDR3 nucleotide sequence: TGCGCCAGCAGCCCAGCGGGAGGGCAAGAGACCCAGTACTTC.

The V call is TRBV6-6, the J call TRBJ2-1, with 11 bases lining up with TRBD1. The CDR3 extends over 14 amino acids. The V segment lost 6 bases and the J segment 7 bases; nucleotides outside the gene matches: 5. The germline V gene encodes CDR1 MNHNY and CDR2 SVGAGI (reference sequence). As DNA, the CDR3 is TGTGCCAGCAGCTTTGGGACAGGGGGTAATGAGCAGTTCTTC. This translates into CASSFGTGGNEQFF.

Points on this clone: Different DNA sequences within this sample yield the same CDR3. V usage is TRBV9 and J usage is TRBJ2-7, with 7 bases aligning to TRBD2. Trimming at V came to 0 bases and at J to 2 bases, leaving 2 bases not matched to a gene. Germline V gives CDR1 SGDLS, CDR2 YYNGEE. The CDR3 is 14 residues long. The CDR3 DNA sequence: TGTGCCAGCAGCGTAGGTCTAGCGGCCTACGAGCAGTACTTC. This sequence encodes CASSVGLAAYEQYF.

This clone was observed a few times. The chain links TRBV30 to TRBJ1-3; D might be TRBD1 (6 bases). The CDR3 sequence is 14 residues long. CDR1 GTSNPN and CDR2 SVGIG come from the germline V gene (reference sequence). Trimming shortened V by 2 bases and J by 7 bases, and 15 bases separated the two germline ends. CDR3 sequence: CAWSLGGRWNTIYF. The CDR3 DNA follows: TGTGCCTGGAGTTTAGGGGGAAGGTGGAACACCATATATTTT.

The rearrangement links TRBV7-9 to TRBJ1-1; D remains unclear. The V and J ends lost 5 bases and 1 base respectively, with 11 bases between them. Germline V lookup: CDR1 SEHNR, CDR2 FQNEAQ (reference sequence). The CDR3 extends over 14 amino acids. The chain's CDR3 is CASSLIGGNTEAFF. CDR3 DNA sequence: TGTGCCAGCAGCCTTATAGGCGGGAACACTGAAGCTTTCTTT.

This clone has just one count. The genes are TRBV19 and TRBJ1-1, with a tentative D call TRBD1 (6 bases). The CDR3 sequence is 15 residues long. Trimming shortened V by 3 bases and J by 4 bases, and 15 bases separated the two germline ends. In germline, CDR1 is LNHDA, CDR2 SQIVND (reference sequence). In nucleotides, the CDR3 is TGTGCCAGTAGTATTGGCCACAGGGTTGGCACTGAAGCTTTCTTT. It is translated as CASSIGHRVGTEAFF.

The rearrangement links TRBV5-1 to TRBJ2-5; possibly TRBD1 for D (6 bases). This CDR3 has 14 amino acids. Germline V lookup: CDR1 SGHRS, CDR2 YFSETQ. Trimming shortened V by 4 bases and J by 2 bases, and 12 bases separated the two germline ends. The CDR3, as DNA: TGCGCCAGCAGCCTGGGAGACAGGCAAGAGACCCAGTACTTC. Amino acids: CASSLGDRQETQYF.

This clone was detected a few times. The chain carries TRBV30 and TRBJ2-1, with 15 bases that match TRBD2. Germline CDR1 GTSNPN, CDR2 SVGIG (reference sequence). Trimming took 1 base from V and 8 from J; bases not matched to a gene: 9. The CDR3 is made up of 17 amino acids. The CDR3 bases are TGTGCCTGGAGTGGAGGGACTAGCGGGAGGAGGAAGGATGAGCAGTTCTTC. Protein sequence: CAWSGGTSGRRKDEQFF.

CDR3 bases: TGTGCCAGCGGGCTAGGGGGTTTACGGGCAGATACGCAGTATTTT. Encoded protein: CASGLGGLRADTQYF. The chain carries TRBV5-6 and TRBJ2-3, with D perhaps matching TRBD1 (6 bases). Per the germline V gene, CDR1 is SGHDT and CDR2 is YYEEEE. The CDR3 is 15 residues long. Trimming took off 7 bases at V and 4 bases at J, with 19 bases between the two ends.

This chain joins TRBV6-6 and TRBJ1-5, with TRBD1 matching 7 bases. Germline V gene data show CDR1 as MNHNY and CDR2 as SVGAGI (reference sequence). The CDR3 totals 15 residues. Unmatched junction bases numbered 16, after V lost 10 bases and J lost 7 bases. DNA for the CDR3: TGTGCCATCAAGTCGGGAGGGGGCATATGGCAGCCCCAGCATTTT. It codes for CAIKSGGGIWQPQHF.

This clone came up once. The genes are TRBV27 and TRBJ1-1; D ambiguous. V dropped 3 bases and J dropped 4 bases, with 9 bases sitting between them. Per the germline V gene, CDR1 is MNHEY and CDR2 is SMNVEV (reference sequence). The CDR3 loop spans 13 amino acids. The chain's CDR3 is CASSFGGSTEAFF. The CDR3 region has the DNA TGTGCCAGCAGTTTTGGTGGGAGCACTGAAGCTTTCTTT.

This clone was detected a few times. Other DNA sequences in the sample encode the same CDR3. This chain joins TRBV5-4 and TRBJ1-1, with D uncertain. Germline V gene lookup returns CDR1 SGHNT and CDR2 YYREEE (reference sequence). The CDR3 is 13 residues long. Trimming pared 0 bases from V and 1 base from J, leaving 4 bases between. The chain's CDR3 is CASSLGGNTEAFF. The DNA for the CDR3 is TGTGCCAGCAGCTTGGGCGGGAACACTGAAGCTTTCTTT.

The chain employs TRBV7-6 and TRBJ2-3; 11 bases fit TRBD2. This CDR3 has 17 residues. Trimming took 1 base from V and 0 from J; bases not matched to a gene: 3. Germline values: CDR1 SGHVS, CDR2 FNYEAQ. CDR3 bases: TGTGCCAGCAGCTTAGGGGCTAGCGGGGGGAGCACAGATACGCAGTATTTT. It specifies CASSLGASGGSTDTQYF. Together with reference TRBV7-6 and TRBJ2-3, the CDR3 gives the full variable domain: GAGVSQSPRYKVTKRGQDVALRCDPISGHVSLYWYRQALGQGPEFLTYFNYEAQQDKSGLPNDRFSAERPEGSISTLTIQRTEQRDSAMYRCASSLGASGGSTDTQYFGPGTRLTVL.

This rearrangement joins TRBV6-5 to TRBJ2-7; TRBD1 aligns across 9 bases. CDR1 MNHEY and CDR2 SVGAGI come from the germline V gene. CDR3 length: 13 residues. The J segment lost 0 bases and the V segment lost 7 bases, leaving 1 base of the junction unmatched. This CDR3 reads CASKGQGSYEQYF. In DNA form, the CDR3 reads TGTGCCAGCAAGGGACAGGGCTCCTACGAGCAGTACTTC.

This clone was seen more than once but under ten times. This chain links TRBV4-3 with TRBJ2-2, with TRBD2 matching 7 bases. CDR1 and CDR2 (germline): LGHNA, YSLEER. There are 15 residues in the CDR3. The J segment lost 6 bases and the V segment lost 4 bases, leaving 8 bases of the junction unmatched. CDR3 loop: CASSPRGRDPGELFF. For the CDR3, the DNA is TGCGCCAGCAGCCCTAGAGGGAGGGACCCCGGGGAGCTGTTTTTT.

The chain couples TRBV5-4 to TRBJ1-4, with D perhaps matching TRBD1 (6 bases). The CDR3 totals 16 residues. The germline V gene has CDR1 SGHNT and CDR2 YYREEE (reference sequence). The V and J ends lost 0 bases and 8 bases respectively, with 17 bases between them. CDR3 in amino acids: CASSLDGRGDSEKLFF. The CDR3 nucleotides read TGTGCCAGCAGCTTGGATGGGAGGGGGGATTCCGAAAAACTGTTTTTT. Based on the CDR3 plus reference TRBV5-4 and TRBJ1-4, the full variable domain is ETGVTQSPTHLIKTRGQQVTLRCSSQSGHNTVSWYQQALGQGPQFIFQYYREEENGRGNFPPRFSGLQFPNYSSELNVNALELDDSALYLCASSLDGRGDSEKLFFGSGTQLSVL.

J is TRBJ1-2 and V is TRBV6-5; tentatively, D is TRBD1 (5 bases). Trimming pared 4 bases from V and 1 base from J, leaving 7 bases between. Germline V gene lookup returns CDR1 MNHEY and CDR2 SVGAGI. CDR3 length equals 13 residues. CDR3 protein: CASSSTDNYGYTF. For the CDR3, the DNA is TGTGCCAGCAGTTCGACAGATAACTATGGCTACACCTTC.

The chain's CDR3 is CASSHPLAGDYNEQFF. As DNA, the CDR3 is TGTGCCAGCAGCCACCCACTAGCGGGGGACTACAATGAGCAGTTCTTC. The V and J genes are TRBV4-2 and TRBJ2-1, with TRBD2 matching over 11 bases. The CDR3 contains 16 residues. CDR1 and CDR2 from the germline V gene are LGHNA and YNFKEQ. V shed 3 bases, J shed 3 bases, and the junction held 4 bases outside the gene matches.

In nucleotides, the CDR3 is TGTGCCAGCAGCCAAGAGAGGTCCCCAACTAATGAAAAACTGTTTTTT. Translated, it gives CASSQERSPTNEKLFF. The V call is TRBV4-2, the J call TRBJ1-4; D is undetermined. The V end lost 0 bases, the J end lost 0 bases, and 8 bases lay between the germline ends. The germline V gene encodes CDR1 LGHNA and CDR2 YNFKEQ. The CDR3 covers 16 residues.

This clone was counted a few times. V and J are TRBV6-1 and TRBJ1-2; 7 bases map to TRBD1. V lost 8 bases and J lost 4; bases outside the gene matches: 7. CDR1 and CDR2 (germline): MNHNS, SASEGT. This CDR3 region has 13 residues. For the CDR3, the DNA is TGTGCCAGCGTGACGACAGGGACCTATGGCTACACCTTC. Translated, it gives CASVTTGTYGYTF.

This chain joins TRBV30 and TRBJ2-1; TRBD1 is a possible D gene (5 bases). Germline CDR1 and CDR2: GTSNPN and SVGIG (reference sequence). V shed 2 bases and J shed 9 bases, with 14 bases lying between them. The CDR3 sequence is 13 residues long. This CDR3 is CAWSYQTEGEQFF. In DNA, the CDR3 is TGTGCCTGGAGTTATCAGACAGAAGGTGAGCAGTTCTTC.

This rearrangement joins TRBV19 to TRBJ1-5; D not certain. Deletions cut 6 bases from V and 1 base from J, with 16 bases between. Per germline, CDR1 LNHDA and CDR2 SQIVND (reference sequence). The CDR3 runs 16 residues. This CDR3 is CASRLWGAESNQPQHF. CDR3 bases: TGTGCCAGTAGACTCTGGGGAGCGGAAAGCAATCAGCCCCAGCATTTT.

There are a few counts of this clone. The junction departs from germline at one end; a sequencing error may be responsible. The V gene is TRBV5-4, the J gene TRBJ1-2; maybe TRBD1 (6 bases). This CDR3 has 15 amino acids. The germline CDR1 and CDR2 sequences are SGHNT and YYREEE (reference sequence). CDR3 protein: CASTLRGTQAYGYTF. CDR3 nucleotides: TGTGCCAGCACCTTGAGAGGGACACAGGCCTATGGCTACACCTTC. Based on the CDR3 plus reference TRBV5-4 and TRBJ1-2, the full variable domain is ETGVTQSPTHLIKTRGQQVTLRCSSQSGHNTVSWYQQALGQGPQFIFQYYREEENGRGNFPPRFSGLQFPNYSSELNVNALELDDSALYLCASTLRGTQAYGYTFGSGTRLTVV.

V usage is TRBV6-1 and J usage is TRBJ2-7, with TRBD1 matching over 9 bases. V lost 2 bases to trimming and J lost 6 bases; unmatched junction nucleotides: 11. CDR1 and CDR2 from the germline V gene are MNHNS and SASEGT. This CDR3 spans 16 amino acids. The CDR3 spells CASSESIGQGSGEQYV. In nucleotides, the CDR3 is TGTGCCAGCAGTGAATCTATCGGACAGGGGTCTGGCGAGCAGTACGTC.

A remark on this clone: At the DNA level, this CDR3 is encoded by other sequences in the same sample as well. The chain has TRBV6-5 and TRBJ2-3; 10 bases map to TRBD2. Germline V gene data show CDR1 as MNHEY and CDR2 as SVGAGI. Trimming removed 2 bases from V and 2 bases from J; junction bases left unmatched: 1. The CDR3 is made up of 15 amino acids. In DNA, the CDR3 is TGTGCCAGCAGTTACGGGACTAGCGACACAGATACGCAGTATTTT. As protein: CASSYGTSDTDTQYF.

This clone has a single count. This rearrangement joins TRBV9 to TRBJ1-1; no definite D call. CDR1 and CDR2 (germline): SGDLS, YYNGEE. The CDR3 has 15 residues. Deletions cut 0 bases from V and 1 base from J, with 10 bases between. The CDR3 spells CASSVASERNTEAFF. For the CDR3, the DNA is TGTGCCAGCAGCGTAGCCTCAGAACGGAACACTGAAGCTTTCTTT.

The V gene is TRBV27, the J gene TRBJ2-5; 7 bases map to TRBD1. The ends lost 3 bases at V and 1 base at J; junction bases unmatched: 14. This CDR3 comprises 18 residues. The germline gives CDR1 MNHEY, CDR2 SMNVEV (reference sequence). The CDR3 DNA follows: TGTGCCAGCAGTTTTTATCCTCAGGGGGTCCCAATCCAAGAGACCCAGTACTTC. Protein sequence: CASSFYPQGVPIQETQYF.

V gene TRBV4-2 combines with J gene TRBJ1-1; 12 nucleotides agree with TRBD1. V lost 3 bases, J lost 5 bases, and 4 bases stayed unmatched. The CDR3 totals 15 residues. Germline V gene sequence: CDR1 LGHNA, CDR2 YNFKEQ. The chain's CDR3 is CASSQGQGAETEAFF. DNA for the CDR3: TGTGCCAGCAGCCAGGGACAGGGGGCTGAAACTGAAGCTTTCTTT.

The V call is TRBV30, the J call TRBJ2-3, with 8 positions matching TRBD2. J gave up 3 bases and V 2 bases, and 7 bases lay outside the gene matches. Germline assignment: CDR1 GTSNPN and CDR2 SVGIG (reference sequence). The CDR3 is 15 amino acids. CDR3 DNA sequence: TGTGCCTGGAGTAGCGGGAGTATGGGGACAGATACGCAGTATTTT. Translated, it gives CAWSSGSMGTDTQYF.

This chain links TRBV15 with TRBJ2-3, with TRBD2 matching over 8 bases. Germline V CDR1 and CDR2: LNHNV, YYDKDF (reference sequence). The CDR3 has 17 amino acids. V was clipped by 1 base and J by 0 bases; unmatched bases: 6. This chain's CDR3 is CATSRALLAASTDTQYF. The CDR3 DNA sequence: TGTGCCACCAGCAGAGCCTTACTAGCGGCCAGCACAGATACGCAGTATTTT.

In its sample, this clone was seen a few times. The V gene is TRBV5-4, the J gene TRBJ1-2; the match to TRBD1 covers 9 bases. The germline V gene encodes CDR1 SGHNT and CDR2 YYREEE (reference sequence). V was pared by 3 bases and J by 6 bases, with 3 bases of the junction left unmatched. The CDR3 runs 13 residues. CDR3 sequence reads: CASSSRDRDGYTF. The CDR3 DNA is TGTGCCAGCAGCTCCAGGGACAGGGATGGCTACACCTTC.